Listed here are 5 T cell receptor beta chains from one sample, sequenced in a study of T cell repertoires in cytomegalovirus infection. These receptors have no known antigen. TCRdb re-called the reads through MiXCR, storing one row per CDR3 protein. The sample lists about a million distinct CDR3 sequences; 30% to 40% were seen once. The sequencing used cultured CD8+ T cells from PBMCs, collected from culture after CMV antigen stimulation. Receptor source: a human donor in good health (CMV status not recorded). Some clones in this sample may be carry-over from other donors' samples.

The V call is TRBV7-9, the J call TRBJ2-3; TRBD1 is a possible D gene (5 bases). The germline V and J ends were trimmed by 7 bases and 3 bases, with 20 bases remaining between them. CDR1 is SEHNR, CDR2 FQNEAQ, per germline (reference sequence). The CDR3 is made up of 16 amino acids. The chain's CDR3 is CASNSHLGQLTDTQYF. CDR3 bases: TGTGCCAGCAACTCACACCTAGGACAACTAACAGATACGCAGTATTTT.

This clonotype has only a few counts. The genes are TRBV6-4 and TRBJ1-3; possibly TRBD1 for D (5 bases). The CDR3 loop spans 19 amino acids. Germline CDR1 MRHNA, CDR2 SNTAGT. Trimming left V 0 bases short and J 0 bases short, with 18 bases between. CDR3 in DNA: TGTGCCAGCAGTGACTCCGGGACTTTCGGACCAAACTCTGGAAACACCATATATTTT. It is translated as CASSDSGTFGPNSGNTIYF.

Concerning this clonotype itself: A much larger clone is a single base away; this may be a read error. The genes are TRBV7-4 and TRBJ1-1, with TRBD1 identical over 9 bases. The CDR3 spans 19 residues. Losses at the gene ends were 4 bases for V and 4 bases for J; bases not matched to a gene: 19. Germline V CDR1 and CDR2: SGHVT, SQSDAQ. The CDR3 nucleotides are TGTGCCAGCAGCTCGATATGGACAGGGGATGTGGAAAAAAGCACTGAAGCTTTCTTT. Residues: CASSSIWTGDVEKSTEAFF.

As to this clonotype: The junction departs from the called germline gene at one end, perhaps through a read error. The chain combines TRBV4-3 with TRBJ2-6; no reliable D call. The CDR3 totals 14 residues. Germline lookup yields CDR1 LGHNA and CDR2 YSLEER. The CDR3 nucleotides are TGCGCCAGCAGCCAAGCTTCTGGGACCAACGTCCTGACTTTC. Translated, it gives CASSQASGTNVLTF.

The chain recombines TRBV4-1 with TRBJ2-7, with D perhaps matching TRBD2 (5 bases). Trimming took off 5 bases at V and 6 bases at J, with 11 bases between the two ends. Germline-derived CDR1 and CDR2 are MGHRA and YSYEKL. The CDR3 has 12 amino acids. CDR3 region: CASSSSGIEQYF. CDR3 coding DNA: TGCGCCAGCAGCTCTTCGGGGATCGAGCAGTACTTC.